These 32 T cell receptor beta chains were all obtained from the same sample, sequenced in a study of cytomegalovirus exposure and HLA in healthy donors (dated by TCRdb to between 2016 and 2019). The library was produced with the immunoSEQ multiplex PCR assay. A mixture of 60 forward primers for TCR Vbeta segments and 13 reverse primers for TCR Jbeta segments was used in the multiplex PCR. As stored in TCRdb, this immuneACCESS dataset retains in-frame rearrangements with V and J assigned. A fraction of the clones does not appear; measured against another copy, unresolved V genes explain less than half of the discrepancy, and the remainder lacks a known reason. For this sample there are more than 95,000 clones; more than 60% appear just once. The top ten constitute 9% to 9.5% of the sample. The sequencing input was PBMCs. The receptor set was obtained from a woman aged 45-60 years in good health and CMV-seropositive.

This rearrangement joins TRBV9 to TRBJ2-3; 8 bases map to TRBD2. This CDR3 is 15 amino acids long. Germline-derived CDR1 and CDR2 are SGDLS and YYNGEE. V shed 4 bases and J 1 base; nucleotides not matched to a gene: 5. As DNA, the CDR3 is TGTGCCAGCAGCCTACGGGGGGGAGGCACAGATACGCAGTATTTT. The encoded protein is CASSLRGGGTDTQYF.

CDR3 region: CASSSPEAGGSYEQYF. DNA of the CDR3: TGTGCCAGCAGCTCCCCCGAGGCGGGGGGCTCGTACGAGCAGTACTTC. The V gene is TRBV11-2, the J gene TRBJ2-7; TRBD2 agrees at 8 bases. The V gene end was trimmed by 4 bases and the J gene end by 4 bases; junction bases not matched to a gene: 12. The CDR3 consists of 16 residues. CDR1 and CDR2 (germline): SGHAT, FQNNGV.

The chain uses TRBV9 and TRBJ1-5; no definite D call. CDR1 SGDLS and CDR2 YYNGEE come from the germline V gene. V was shortened by 3 bases and J by 4 bases, with 14 bases between the two germline ends. The CDR3 spans 15 residues. Here the CDR3 DNA reads TGTGCCAGCAGCGCCCGCACAGTGCCGAATCAGCCCCAGCATTTT. This encodes CASSARTVPNQPQHF. Variable domain in full (rest from reference TRBV9 and TRBJ1-5): DSGVTQTPKHLITATGQRVTLRCSPRSGDLSVYWYQQSLDQGLQFLIQYYNGEERAKGNILERFSAQQFPDLHSELNLSSLELGDSALYFCASSARTVPNQPQHFGDGTRLSIL.

V and J are TRBV7-2 and TRBJ2-1, with TRBD2 matching 7 bases. The V gene end was trimmed by 5 bases and the J gene end by 8 bases; junction bases not matched to a gene: 6. This CDR3 is 13 amino acids long. Germline V gene sequence: CDR1 SGHTA, CDR2 FQGNSA. CDR3 in DNA: TGTGCCAGCAGCGGTCGGGGGGATCATGAGCAGTTCTTC. Its translation: CASSGRGDHEQFF. The full variable domain, completed using reference TRBV7-2 and TRBJ2-1, is GAGVSQSPSNKVTEKGKDVELRCDPISGHTALYWYRQSLGQGLEFLIYFQGNSAPDKSGLPSDRFSAERTGGSVSTLTIQRTQQEDSAVYLCASSGRGDHEQFFGPGTRLTVL.

The V call is TRBV16, the J call TRBJ1-5; D call uncertain. Germline V gene lookup returns CDR1 KGHSY and CDR2 FQNENV. The ends were cut back, 0 bases at V and 5 bases at J, with 8 bases in the middle. This CDR3 is built from 14 residues. CDR3 region: CASSQSGRYQPQHF. The CDR3 DNA sequence: TGTGCCAGCAGCCAATCGGGCAGGTATCAGCCCCAGCATTTT.

CDR3 amino acids: CASSLGLSAGGNNSPLHF. The CDR3 nucleotides read TGCGCCAGCAGCTTGGGTCTTTCGGCAGGGGGCAATAATTCACCCCTCCACTTT. The genes are TRBV5-1 and TRBJ1-6; 8 nucleotides align to TRBD1. The V gene end was trimmed by 0 bases and the J gene end by 5 bases; junction bases not matched to a gene: 10. The CDR3 is made up of 18 amino acids. CDR1 and CDR2 from the germline V gene are SGHRS and YFSETQ.

This chain links TRBV15 with TRBJ2-6; 8 bases are shared with TRBD1. Germline-derived CDR1 and CDR2 are LNHNV and YYDKDF (reference sequence). V shed 4 bases, J shed 4 bases, and the junction held 6 bases outside the gene matches. The CDR3 consists of 16 residues. The CDR3 reads CATSIDRGSGANVLTF. The DNA for the CDR3 is TGTGCCACCAGCATCGACAGGGGCTCGGGGGCCAACGTCCTGACTTTC.

This sequence joins TRBV6-5 and TRBJ2-1, with 7 bases that match TRBD2. V trimming: 8 bases; J trimming: 0 bases; junction bases outside the gene matches: 1. The germline CDR1 and CDR2 sequences are MNHEY and SVGAGI. CDR3 length: 13 amino acids. CDR3 region: CASGDYSYNEQFF. The CDR3 DNA sequence: TGTGCCAGCGGGGACTACTCCTACAATGAGCAGTTCTTC.

This clone appeared a few times. Mismatch with germline at one junction end may stem from a read error. V and J are TRBV2 and TRBJ1-1; D uncertain. This CDR3 comprises 12 residues. In germline, CDR1 is SNHLY, CDR2 FYNNEI. The CDR3 protein is CASREGRVEAFF. DNA of the CDR3: TGTGCCAGCAGGGAAGGACGGGTAGAAGCTTTCTTT.

This clone occurred once. The J gene is TRBJ2-4, the V gene TRBV6-1; 9 bases are shared with TRBD1. CDR1 and CDR2 from the germline V gene are MNHNS and SASEGT. J gave up 5 bases and V 4 bases, and 3 bases lay outside the gene matches. CDR3 length equals 14 residues. CDR3 sequence: CASSGYRGQNIQYF. The CDR3 DNA sequence: TGTGCCAGCAGTGGCTACAGGGGGCAAAACATTCAGTACTTC.

A single count supports this clone. The chain couples TRBV2 to TRBJ2-7; a possible D gene is TRBD1 (5 bases). The CDR3 has 13 residues. In germline, CDR1 is SNHLY, CDR2 FYNNEI. Trimming removed 3 bases at V and 2 bases at J, with 8 bases between. The DNA of the CDR3 is TGTGCCAGCAGTGACGGACATACCTACGAGCAGTACTTC. Translating it yields CASSDGHTYEQYF.

The V and J genes are TRBV19 and TRBJ2-3, with 11 bases fitting TRBD2. CDR3 length: 17 amino acids. Germline trimming cut 5 bases from V and 6 bases from J; bases unmatched to any gene: 13. The germline CDR1 and CDR2 sequences are LNHDA and SQIVND (reference sequence). CDR3 sequence reads: CASSPLSGGAEEDTQYF. The CDR3 DNA reads TGTGCCAGTAGTCCTCTTAGCGGGGGGGCTGAGGAGGATACGCAGTATTTT.

This clone was recorded a few times. Germline and junction disagree at one end, which may indicate a read error. V usage is TRBV7-7 and J usage is TRBJ2-7, with D perhaps TRBD1 (7 bases). The V gene's germline CDR1 is SSHAT and CDR2 FNYEAQ (reference sequence). This CDR3 spans 14 amino acids. As DNA, the CDR3 is TGTGCTAGCAGCCCCGGAGGGGGCGCAGGGGAGCAGTACTTC. Translating gives CASSPGGGAGEQYF.

This rearrangement joins TRBV7-2 to TRBJ1-4; 7 bases agree with TRBD1. The CDR3 spans 14 residues. V shed 5 bases, J shed 7 bases, and the junction held 7 bases outside the gene matches. In germline, CDR1 is SGHTA, CDR2 FQGNSA. DNA of the CDR3: TGTGCCAGCAGCCCCGACAGGGCGAGTGAAAAACTGTTTTTT. This codes for CASSPDRASEKLFF.

The chain combines TRBV7-2 with TRBJ1-1; D may be TRBD1 (6 bases). V was cut by 2 bases and J by 1 base, with 14 bases left in between. The V gene's germline CDR1 is SGHTA and CDR2 FQGNSA. The CDR3 consists of 16 residues. The CDR3: CASSLRPGVGNTEAFF. CDR3 in DNA: TGTGCCAGCAGCTTAAGGCCAGGGGTGGGGAACACTGAAGCTTTCTTT.

The V call is TRBV7-2, the J call TRBJ2-4, with D perhaps matching TRBD2 (7 bases). The length of the CDR3 is 19 residues. Trimming took off 1 base at V and 7 bases at J, with 26 bases between the two ends. The germline V gene encodes CDR1 SGHTA and CDR2 FQGNSA. The DNA of the CDR3 is TGTGCCAGCAGCTTAGATGGTGGCTCGGGGCGAGGGAGGGGGAACATTCAGTACTTC. It specifies CASSLDGGSGRGRGNIQYF.

The chain couples TRBV5-5 to TRBJ2-7; 11 positions match TRBD2. CDR1 is SGHKS, CDR2 YYEKEE, per germline (reference sequence). The V gene end was trimmed by 3 bases and the J gene end by 2 bases; junction bases not matched to a gene: 1. The CDR3 totals 14 residues. In nucleotides, the CDR3 is TGTGCCAGCAGCTCTAGCGGGGGGCCCTACGAGCAGTACTTC. It yields the protein CASSSSGGPYEQYF.

The J gene is TRBJ2-7, the V gene TRBV5-1; 7 nucleotides align to TRBD2. V was clipped by 0 bases and J by 4 bases; unmatched bases: 7. There are 15 residues in the CDR3. Germline V CDR1 and CDR2: SGHRS, YFSETQ. CDR3 loop: CASSLAGGISYEQYF. The CDR3 bases are TGCGCCAGCAGCTTGGCCGGGGGGATTTCTTACGAGCAGTACTTC.

The rearrangement uses TRBV27 and TRBJ2-5; 11 bases agree with TRBD2. Germline-derived CDR1 and CDR2 are MNHEY and SMNVEV (reference sequence). J lost 4 bases, V lost 5 bases, and 6 bases had no gene match. CDR3 length equals 15 residues. The CDR3 region is CASSIRGLAGETQYF. The CDR3, as DNA: TGTGCCAGCAGTATCCGCGGACTAGCGGGAGAGACCCAGTACTTC.

This sequence joins TRBV29-1 and TRBJ2-7, with D uncertain. V shed 4 bases and J shed 2 bases, with 15 bases lying between them. CDR3 length equals 14 residues. The V gene's germline CDR1 is SQVTM and CDR2 ANQGSEA. The CDR3 DNA is TGCAGCGTTGCTACGTCGGAGAGCCCCTACGAGCAGTACTTC. Translating it yields CSVATSESPYEQYF.

The chain uses TRBV29-1 and TRBJ1-1; D is perhaps TRBD1 (5 bases). The CDR3 has 12 residues. The V end was cut by 8 bases, the J end by 5 bases, with 15 bases between. CDR1 is SQVTM, CDR2 ANQGSEA, per germline. This chain's CDR3 is CSTQGGGTEAFF. Here the CDR3 DNA reads TGCAGCACCCAGGGTGGGGGGACTGAAGCTTTCTTT.

V usage is TRBV9 and J usage is TRBJ1-2; 7 bases map to TRBD1. Germline assignment: CDR1 SGDLS and CDR2 YYNGEE. This CDR3 is 13 amino acids long. V gave up 6 bases and J gave up 6 bases; unmatched junction bases: 8. The CDR3: CASTPWTGNGYTF. DNA of the CDR3: TGTGCCAGCACCCCGTGGACAGGCAATGGCTACACCTTC. Full variable domain (outside the CDR3, taken from reference TRBV9 and TRBJ1-2): DSGVTQTPKHLITATGQRVTLRCSPRSGDLSVYWYQQSLDQGLQFLIQYYNGEERAKGNILERFSAQQFPDLHSELNLSSLELGDSALYFCASTPWTGNGYTFGSGTRLTVV.

The gene calls are TRBV6-5 and TRBJ2-3, with D possibly being TRBD1 (6 bases). CDR1 MNHEY and CDR2 SVGAGI come from the germline V gene. Trimming left V 5 bases short and J 1 base short, with 13 bases between. The CDR3 loop spans 15 amino acids. The CDR3 region has the DNA TGTGCCAGCAGTCGAGGACAGTCGGGCACAGATACGCAGTATTTT. It yields the protein CASSRGQSGTDTQYF.

The J gene is TRBJ2-2, the V gene TRBV7-3, with 9 bases aligning to TRBD2. The V segment lost 6 bases and the J segment 4 bases; nucleotides outside the gene matches: 9. Germline loops: CDR1 SGHTA, CDR2 FQGTGA. This CDR3 has 16 residues. The CDR3 DNA sequence: TGTGCCAGCAGTCCTTGGGCGGGGGGGTCCACCGGGGAGCTGTTTTTT. Amino acid sequence: CASSPWAGGSTGELFF.

This clone was seen a few times. The V call is TRBV5-1, the J call TRBJ2-2, with D unresolved. The ends were cut back, 3 bases at V and 4 bases at J, with 7 bases in the middle. The CDR3 totals 13 residues. Looked up from germline, CDR1 is SGHRS and CDR2 is YFSETQ. The CDR3 DNA sequence: TGCGCCAGCAGCTCGGTAACCACCGGGGAGCTGTTTTTT. Protein product: CASSSVTTGELFF.

This chain's CDR3 is CASSPRVAGEQETQYF. The DNA for the CDR3 is TGTGCCAGCTCACCGAGGGTGGCGGGGGAGCAAGAGACCCAGTACTTC. This chain links TRBV18 with TRBJ2-5; 7 bases map to TRBD2. Germline V gives CDR1 KGHSH, CDR2 LQKENI. The CDR3 totals 16 residues. Germline trimming cut 3 bases from V and 2 bases from J; bases unmatched to any gene: 9.

This chain links TRBV11-2 with TRBJ2-5, with TRBD2 matching 12 bases. Germline V lookup: CDR1 SGHAT, CDR2 FQNNGV. The CDR3 spans 15 residues. V dropped 5 bases and J dropped 2; count of bases not matched to a gene: 3. The DNA of the CDR3 is TGTGCCAGCAGCCCTCTAGCGGGGGGGCAAGAGACCCAGTACTTC. As protein: CASSPLAGGQETQYF.

The chain combines TRBV7-2 with TRBJ2-7, with 8 bases identical to TRBD2. The length of the CDR3 is 15 residues. Trimming at V came to 3 bases and at J to 0 bases, leaving 4 bases not matched to a gene. Germline V lookup: CDR1 SGHTA, CDR2 FQGNSA. The CDR3 DNA sequence: TGTGCCAGCAGCTTTCTCGGACTAGCCTCCTACGAGCAGTACTTC. Protein product: CASSFLGLASYEQYF.

V and J are TRBV4-3 and TRBJ1-3; possible D gene TRBD1, 6 bases. The CDR3 length is 15 residues. Trimming removed 1 base from V and 2 bases from J, with 9 bases in between. CDR1 and CDR2 from the germline V gene are LGHNA and YSLEER. In DNA, the CDR3 is TGCGCCAGCAGCCAAGTCACAGGGCCTGGAAACACCATATATTTT. Protein: CASSQVTGPGNTIYF.

This chain uses TRBV5-4 with TRBJ1-1, with unresolved D. V was clipped by 2 bases and J by 5 bases, with 13 bases between them. The CDR3 is made up of 14 amino acids. CDR1 is SGHNT and CDR2 is YYREEE in the germline V gene (reference sequence). The CDR3, as DNA: TGTGCCAGCAGCTTTCAGGTGATGAGTACTGAAGCTTTCTTT. It yields the protein CASSFQVMSTEAFF. Full variable domain (remainder filled in from reference TRBV5-4 and TRBJ1-1): ETGVTQSPTHLIKTRGQQVTLRCSSQSGHNTVSWYQQALGQGPQFIFQYYREEENGRGNFPPRFSGLQFPNYSSELNVNALELDDSALYLCASSFQVMSTEAFFGQGTRLTVV.

This chain joins TRBV15 and TRBJ1-2; weak D call: TRBD1 (5 bases). Germline loops: CDR1 LNHNV, CDR2 YYDKDF (reference sequence). The germline V and J ends were trimmed by 5 bases and 8 bases, with 18 bases remaining between them. CDR3 size: 14 residues. DNA of the CDR3: TGTGCCACCAGCCTCCCGGAGGGAGGGGACGGCTACACCTTC. The encoded protein is CATSLPEGGDGYTF.

This clone has a single count. The rearrangement joins TRBV6-5 to TRBJ2-1, with a possible D match to TRBD2 (5 bases). The CDR3 runs to 16 residues. With 2 bases removed from V and 4 bases from J, the gap between germline ends came to 15 bases. The V gene's germline CDR1 is MNHEY and CDR2 SVGAGI. CDR3 sequence (DNA): TGTGCCAGCAGTTACGGAGGACGGAGGTCATACAATGAGCAGTTCTTC. Protein sequence: CASSYGGRRSYNEQFF.